A selection of T cell receptor beta chains follows, all from one sample in a study of T cells after posttransplantation cyclophosphamide. The repertoire was sequenced with immunoSEQ multiplex PCR; TCRdb's copy has only in-frame clones and lacks some. This sample has about 53,000 clones, with just over 85% found just once. Sequencing was performed on PBMCs. The receptors come from a man aged 25-45 years with a blood cancer, CMV-positive, and with a related stem cell donor. Each CDR3 is given with its conserved first and last residue. The D gene is left open where the match is weak. Expanded clones are given a class, and other clones once, few, many or no size at all.

NA	TRBV30	NA	TRBJ1-3	CAWQQGPSGNTIYF	TGTGCCTGGCAACAGGGTCCCTCTGGAAACACCATATATTTT
TRBD1	TRBV2	NA	TRBJ2-7	CASSPGQGMYEQYF	TGTGCCAGCAGCCCGGGACAGGGTATGTACGAGCAGTACTTC
TRBD1	TRBV7-8	NA	TRBJ2-7	CASSLSDNRDSSYEQYF	TGTGCCAGCAGCTTAAGCGATAACCGGGACAGCTCCTACGAGCAGTACTTC
NA	TRBV5-1	NA	TRBJ2-3	CASSLAGASTQYF	TGCGCCAGCAGCTTGGCCGGAGCCAGTACGCAGTATTTT
TRBD1	TRBV5-1	NA	TRBJ1-1	CASSRTGSMNTEAFF	TGCGCCAGCAGCCGGACAGGTTCTATGAACACTGAAGCTTTCTTT
NA	TRBV5-4	NA	TRBJ1-6	CASSLGRGRGDSPLHF	TGTGCCAGCAGCTTGGGGAGGGGACGAGGAGATTCACCCCTCCACTTT
NA	TRBV15	NA	TRBJ2-5	CATSRGPQETQYF	TGTGCCACCAGCAGGGGGCCCCAAGAGACCCAGTACTTC
NA	TRBV6-6	NA	TRBJ1-4	CASVQRATNEKLFF	TGTGCCAGTGTACAGAGAGCAACTAATGAAAAACTGTTTTTT
NA	TRBV9	NA	TRBJ2-3	CASSVGRTQVTADTQYF	TGTGCCAGCAGCGTAGGTAGGACTCAGGTAACGGCAGATACGCAGTATTTT
TRBD1	TRBV7-3	NA	TRBJ1-2	CASSEQTGSDGYTF	TGTGCCAGCAGCGAACAGACAGGGTCTGATGGCTACACCTTC
TRBD1	TRBV28	NA	TRBJ1-1	CASSFGDRATEAFF	TGTGCCAGCAGTTTCGGGGACAGGGCCACTGAAGCTTTCTTT
NA	TRBV11-2	once	TRBJ2-7	CASSPIGRTYEQYF	TGTGCCAGCAGCCCCATTGGGAGAACCTACGAGCAGTACTTC
TRBD2	TRBV6-6	few	TRBJ2-7	CASSSSGREFYEQYF	TGTGCCAGCAGTTCTAGCGGGAGGGAATTTTACGAGCAGTACTTC
TRBD1	TRBV9	few	TRBJ2-7	CASSEGQGWDLEQYF	TGTGCCAGCAGCGAAGGACAGGGATGGGATTTAGAGCAGTACTTC
NA	TRBV11-3	NA	TRBJ2-3	CASSSGAGGTTQYF	TGTGCCAGCAGCTCAGGGGCGGGCGGTACCACGCAGTATTTT
NA	TRBV11-3	NA	TRBJ1-4	CASSLGGDNEKLFF	TGTGCCAGCAGCTTGGGGGGGGATAATGAAAAACTGTTTTTT
NA	TRBV1	NA	TRBJ1-1	CTSSQRTCIAGPPSDEAFF	TGCACCAGCAGCCAACGTACCTGTATAGCGGGCCCCCCATCGGATGAAGCTTTCTTT
TRBD1	TRBV30	NA	TRBJ2-1	CAWRGDRGRLDEQFF	TGTGCCTGGAGGGGGGACAGGGGGCGTTTGGATGAGCAGTTCTTC
NA	TRBV11-2	NA	TRBJ2-7	CASSTEPGISYEQYF	TGTGCCAGCAGCACGGAGCCCGGGATCTCCTACGAGCAGTACTTC
NA	TRBV5-4	NA	TRBJ1-2	CASSLRGALAGYTF	TGTGCCAGCAGCTTGCGGGGGGCGTTGGCTGGCTACACCTTC
NA	TRBV28	few	TRBJ1-1	CASTRTGVSEAFF	TGTGCCAGCACCCGCACGGGAGTCTCTGAAGCTTTCTTT
TRBD1	TRBV7-2	once	TRBJ1-2	CASSLVGTGGASYGYTF	TGTGCCAGCAGCTTAGTCGGGACAGGGGGCGCTTCTTATGGCTACACCTTC
NA	TRBV7-2	NA	TRBJ2-7	CASSFRELTYEQYF	TGTGCCAGCAGCTTCCGCGAACTTACCTACGAGCAGTACTTC
NA	TRBV11-1	NA	TRBJ1-1	CASSLEPAGRNTEAFF	TGTGCCAGCAGCTTAGAGCCGGCAGGCCGGAACACTGAAGCTTTCTTT
NA	TRBV11-2	NA	TRBJ2-7	CASSLFSSYYEQYF	TGTGCCAGCAGCTTATTTAGCAGCTACTACGAGCAGTACTTC
TRBD2	TRBV28	NA	TRBJ2-7	CASSTTRGGGYEQYF	TGTGCCAGCAGTACGACTCGCGGGGGGGGATACGAGCAGTACTTC
NA	TRBV7-3	once	TRBJ2-1	CASSLNPGRNEQFF	TGTGCCAGCAGCTTAAATCCGGGTAGGAATGAGCAGTTCTTC
NA	TRBV11-3	NA	TRBJ1-3	CASSRSGGGGNTIYF	TGTGCCAGCAGCCGCAGCGGGGGTGGCGGAAACACCATATATTTT
NA	TRBV6-5	NA	TRBJ1-1	CASSYGAGNTEAFF	TGTGCCAGCAGTTACGGGGCAGGGAACACTGAAGCTTTCTTT
TRBD2	TRBV11-2	NA	TRBJ2-3	CASSLGLDVATDTQYF	TGTGCCAGCAGCCTCGGACTAGATGTGGCCACAGATACGCAGTATTTT
NA	TRBV25-1	NA	TRBJ1-4	CASSAEAGNYEKLFF	TGTGCCAGCAGTGCCGAGGCGGGGAATTATGAAAAACTGTTTTTT
TRBD2	TRBV14	NA	TRBJ2-1	CASRGLAGGYNEQFF	TGTGCCAGCAGAGGACTAGCGGGAGGTTACAATGAGCAGTTCTTC
TRBD2	TRBV7-3	NA	TRBJ2-1	CASSSIRGTSAYNEQFF	TGTGCCAGCAGCTCCATTCGCGGGACTAGCGCCTACAATGAGCAGTTCTTC
NA	TRBV28	NA	TRBJ2-7	CASSLGSNPYEQYF	TGTGCCAGCAGTTTGGGCAGTAACCCCTACGAGCAGTACTTC
TRBD2	TRBV25-1	NA	TRBJ2-1	CASRGGGPVGEQFF	TGTGCCAGCAGGGGGGGAGGGCCAGTAGGTGAGCAGTTCTTC
NA	TRBV28	NA	TRBJ1-1	CASSLGQQDTEAFF	TGTGCCAGCAGTCTCGGACAGCAGGACACTGAAGCTTTCTTT
NA	TRBV7-3	NA	TRBJ2-2	CASSSSAGPTGELFF	TGTGCCAGCAGCTCAAGCGCGGGGCCCACCGGGGAGCTGTTTTTT
TRBD1	TRBV18	NA	TRBJ1-4	CASSGQGTTNEKLFF	TGTGCCAGCTCGGGACAGGGCACAACTAATGAAAAACTGTTTTTT
TRBD2	TRBV4-1	NA	TRBJ2-1	CASSLPGLAGSYNEQFF	TGCGCCAGCAGCTTACCGGGACTAGCGGGATCCTACAATGAGCAGTTCTTC
NA	TRBV2	few	TRBJ1-2	CASSETGFDGYTF	TGTGCCAGCAGTGAGACAGGTTTTGATGGCTACACCTTC
NA	TRBV19	NA	TRBJ2-7	CASSISVFLGAEQYF	TGTGCCAGTAGTATTTCTGTCTTTCTGGGAGCCGAGCAGTACTTC
NA	TRBV2	NA	TRBJ1-1	CASNSDRNTEAFF	TGTGCCAGCAACAGCGACAGGAACACTGAAGCTTTCTTT
TRBD1	TRBV6-5	once	TRBJ2-5	CASRLTGRETQYF	TGTGCCAGCAGGTTGACAGGGAGAGAGACCCAGTACTTC
TRBD1	TRBV30	NA	TRBJ2-5	CAGAPGGRRETQYF	TGTGCCGGGGCCCCAGGGGGCCGGCGGGAGACCCAGTACTTC
TRBD1	TRBV28	NA	TRBJ1-2	CASREDRGPGYTF	TGTGCCAGCAGGGAGGACAGGGGGCCCGGCTACACCTTC
TRBD1	TRBV6-5	NA	TRBJ1-1	CASRRTGSIEAFF	TGTGCCAGCAGGCGGACAGGGTCGATTGAAGCTTTCTTT
TRBD1	TRBV2	NA	TRBJ1-3	CASSSDRSGNTIYF	TGTGCCAGCAGTTCGGACAGGTCCGGAAACACCATATATTTT
NA	TRBV7-9	NA	TRBJ2-2	CASSTRQGGAGELFF	TGTGCCAGCAGCACCAGACAGGGAGGTGCCGGGGAGCTGTTTTTT
NA	TRBV2	few	TRBJ1-5	CAAGRLLNQPQHF	TGTGCCGCGGGGAGACTCCTTAATCAGCCCCAGCATTTT
NA	TRBV11-1	NA	TRBJ1-1	CASSSPVVEAFF	TGTGCCAGCAGCTCCCCAGTCGTTGAAGCTTTCTTT
NA	TRBV6-5	NA	TRBJ1-5	CASSYAGLNQPQHF	TGTGCCAGCAGTTACGCAGGGCTTAATCAGCCCCAGCATTTT
TRBD2	TRBV2	NA	TRBJ2-3	CASRGGLGTDTQYF	TGTGCCAGCAGGGGGGGACTAGGCACAGATACGCAGTATTTT
TRBD2	TRBV19	NA	TRBJ2-1	CASKFAGGHYNEQFF	TGTGCCAGTAAATTTGCGGGAGGTCATTACAATGAGCAGTTCTTC
NA	TRBV13	once	TRBJ2-7	CASSVTGREQYF	TGTGCCAGCAGCGTCACGGGGAGGGAGCAGTACTTC
TRBD1	TRBV19	NA	TRBJ1-4	CASSLEDRGNEKLFF	TGTGCCAGTAGTTTGGAAGACAGGGGGAATGAAAAACTGTTTTTT
NA	TRBV6-5	few	TRBJ2-7	CASSYAAGRYEQYF	TGTGCCAGCAGTTACGCGGCCGGGAGATACGAGCAGTACTTC
TRBD1	TRBV23-1	NA	TRBJ1-2	CASSQERQGRDYGYTF	TGCGCCAGCAGTCAAGAACGACAGGGCCGAGACTATGGCTACACCTTC
TRBD1	TRBV5-1	NA	TRBJ2-2	CASSLGTGGADGELFF	TGCGCCAGCAGCCTAGGGACAGGGGGCGCTGACGGGGAGCTGTTTTTT
TRBD1	TRBV23-1	NA	TRBJ2-7	CASSHSGQGHYEQYF	TGCGCCAGCAGTCACTCCGGACAGGGCCACTACGAGCAGTACTTC
NA	TRBV28	NA	TRBJ1-2	CASKLVGLYGYTF	TGTGCCAGCAAGTTAGTGGGGCTTTATGGCTACACCTTC